Below, 29 T cell receptor beta chains from the same sample are listed, as sequenced in a study of post-analysis software for immune sequencing data. Study results and limitations: Included in a set of roughly five TRBV segments more frequent in patients than controls were TRBV5-6, TRBV5-1 and TRBV20-1.

The authors incorporated unique molecular identifiers into the TCR beta cDNA libraries. MiXCR was run by TCRdb on the PCR reads, yielding one entry per CDR3 protein. The profile shows roughly 800,000 distinct CDR3 sequences, 53% of them singletons. For these TCRs, the target antigens are not known. Sequencing input: blood. These receptor sequences come from a girl aged 10-17 years with multiple sclerosis.

This sequence joins TRBV12-3 or TRBV12-4 and TRBJ2-1; possibly TRBD1 for D (6 bases). There are 12 residues in the CDR3. Trimming left V 7 bases short and J 9 bases short, with 13 bases between. Here the CDR3 reads CASNYRASEQFF. The CDR3 nucleotides read TGTGCCAGCAATTACAGGGCCTCTGAGCAGTTCTTC.

V usage is TRBV29-1 and J usage is TRBJ2-7; D uncertain. V was clipped by 4 bases and J by 1 base, with 23 bases between them. The CDR3 contains 17 residues. Germline V gene sequence: CDR1 SQVTM, CDR2 ANQGSEA. CDR3: CSVGGLRVPQESYEQYF. CDR3 DNA: TGCAGCGTTGGGGGTTTACGAGTCCCCCAGGAGTCCTACGAGCAGTACTTC.

This clonotype was found a few times. V gene TRBV5-1 combines with J gene TRBJ2-1; 13 bases line up with TRBD2. The germline V gene has CDR1 SGHRS and CDR2 YFSETQ. Germline trimming cut 3 bases from V and 8 bases from J; bases unmatched to any gene: 5. This CDR3 has 15 amino acids. The CDR3 DNA is TGCGCCAGCAGCTCGGGACTAGCGGGATACGATGAGCAGTTCTTC. It yields the protein CASSSGLAGYDEQFF.

The V gene is TRBV5-6, the J gene TRBJ2-7; D is unclear. V was shortened by 6 bases and J by 4 bases, with 11 bases between the two germline ends. CDR1 SGHDT and CDR2 YYEEEE come from the germline V gene. The CDR3 has 12 residues. The CDR3: CASTREEYEQYF. The CDR3 region has the DNA TGTGCCAGCACCCGCGAAGAATACGAGCAGTACTTC.

This sequence joins TRBV29-1 and TRBJ1-2, with a weak D call TRBD1 (6 bases). The CDR3 is made up of 13 amino acids. The ends were cut back, 3 bases at V and 2 bases at J, with 10 bases in the middle. CDR1 SQVTM and CDR2 ANQGSEA come from the germline V gene. CDR3 nucleotides: TGCAGCGTTGAGGGCAGGGGAAACTATGGCTACACCTTC. This gives the protein CSVEGRGNYGYTF. The variable domain in full, with the rest retrieved from reference TRBV29-1 and TRBJ1-2, is SAVISQKPSRDICQRGTSLTIQCQVDSQVTMMFWYRQQPGQSLTLIATANQGSEATYESGFVIDKFPISRPNLTFSTLTVSNMSPEDSSIYLCSVEGRGNYGYTFGSGTRLTVV.

The rearrangement joins TRBV6-4 to TRBJ2-1, with a tentative D call TRBD2 (6 bases). V lost 0 bases to trimming and J lost 3 bases, with 12 bases between them. The CDR3 runs 16 residues. Germline V CDR1 and CDR2: MRHNA, SNTAGT. In nucleotides, the CDR3 is TGTGCCAGCAGTGACTCGGCTAGCGAAATCTACAATGAGCAGTTCTTC. Protein product: CASSDSASEIYNEQFF.

This chain connects TRBV4-1 to TRBJ2-3; no clear D gene. This CDR3 has 16 residues. Germline V CDR1 and CDR2: MGHRA, YSYEKL. Trimming stripped 3 bases from V and 4 bases from J, with 17 bases between. The CDR3 DNA sequence: TGCGCCAGCAGCCAGGCCCTTTTGGGTTTCGCAGATACGCAGTATTTT. As protein: CASSQALLGFADTQYF.

This clonotype was seen once. J is TRBJ2-7 and V is TRBV10-3; D may be TRBD1 (5 bases). Trimming took 4 bases from V and 5 from J, leaving 18 bases between them. The CDR3 is made up of 15 amino acids. CDR1 is ENHRY and CDR2 is SYGVKD in the germline V gene. CDR3 loop: CAISAGQGLRNEQYF. The CDR3, as DNA: TGTGCCATCAGTGCCGGGCAGGGTTTGAGAAACGAGCAGTACTTC.

V gene TRBV7-6 combines with J gene TRBJ2-7; 7 nucleotides line up with TRBD1. This CDR3 region has 15 residues. The germline gives CDR1 SGHVS, CDR2 FNYEAQ. The trim removed 3 bases at V and 6 bases at J, leaving 11 bases unmatched. The CDR3 nucleotides read TGTGCCAGCAGCTTCCCCGGCACAGGGGTTGGCGAGCAGTACTTC. Translated, it gives CASSFPGTGVGEQYF.

The CDR3 loop is CSASVTSGGSYNEQFF. The CDR3 coding sequence is TGCAGTGCTAGCGTAACTAGCGGGGGCTCCTACAATGAGCAGTTCTTC. The chain is built from TRBV20-1 and TRBJ2-1; 11 nucleotides match TRBD2. There are 16 residues in the CDR3. J was trimmed by 0 bases and V by 3 bases; bases with no gene match: 4. Germline CDR1 is DFQATT and CDR2 is SNEGSKA (reference sequence).

CDR3 in DNA: TGCGCCAGCAGCTTGGCCGGTTATCGGGGCCAGTCCTACGAGCAGTACTTC. It yields the protein CASSLAGYRGQSYEQYF. The genes are TRBV5-1 and TRBJ2-7, with D perhaps being TRBD1 or TRBD2 (5 bases each). This CDR3 comprises 17 residues. Trimming shortened V by 0 bases and J by 1 base, and 17 bases separated the two germline ends. Germline V gene sequence: CDR1 SGHRS, CDR2 YFSETQ. The complete variable domain, with remaining parts taken from reference TRBV5-1 and TRBJ2-7, reads KAGVTQTPRYLIKTRGQQVTLSCSPISGHRSVSWYQQTPGQGLQFLFEYFSETQRNKGNFPGRFSGRQFSNSRSEMNVSTLELGDSALYLCASSLAGYRGQSYEQYFGPGTRLTVT.

The V gene is TRBV3-1, the J gene TRBJ2-6, with D unresolved. The CDR3 is 12 residues long. CDR1 LGHDT and CDR2 YNNKEL come from the germline V gene (reference sequence). Trimming pared 6 bases from V and 4 bases from J, leaving 4 bases between. The CDR3 DNA reads TGTGCCAGCAGTTTGGGGGCCAACGTCCTGACTTTC. It specifies CASSLGANVLTF.

The gene calls are TRBV5-1 and TRBJ2-4; 9 nucleotides align to TRBD1. Per germline, CDR1 SGHRS and CDR2 YFSETQ. The junction had 9 bases not matched to a gene; V was cut back by 3 bases and J by 5 bases. The CDR3 contains 16 residues. The CDR3 bases are TGCGCCAGCAGCTCCGGGACAGGGATTGTCCAAAACATTCAGTACTTC. Protein sequence: CASSSGTGIVQNIQYF.

The V and J genes are TRBV5-4 and TRBJ2-4; D gene ambiguous. The CDR3 covers 15 residues. Germline values: CDR1 SGHNT, CDR2 YYREEE (reference sequence). V was pared by 4 bases and J by 9 bases, with 20 bases between. CDR3 coding DNA: TGTGCCAGCAGCCAGGACGCCCAGAAGTCTGGCATTCAGTACTTC. Amino acid sequence: CASSQDAQKSGIQYF.

This clonotype appeared a single time. The chain employs TRBV7-9 and TRBJ2-7; TRBD1 aligns across 10 bases. The germline V gene has CDR1 SEHNR and CDR2 FQNEAQ (reference sequence). With V trimmed by 8 bases and J by 2 bases, 9 bases remained unmatched. The CDR3 has 15 residues. CDR3 in DNA: TGTGCCAGCTTTCATCCGGACAGGGGGACCTACGAGCAGTACTTC. Translated: CASFHPDRGTYEQYF.

The rearrangement uses TRBV29-1 and TRBJ2-1; TRBD1 is a possible D gene (5 bases). Near its end, the DNA agrees better with TRBJ1-2, so the J call may be wrong. Germline values: CDR1 SQVTM, CDR2 ANQGSEA. The CDR3 runs to 14 residues. The CDR3 loop is CSVEPLGRDVGYTF. The CDR3 bases are TGCAGCGTTGAACCCCTCGGCAGGGACGTTGGCTACACCTTC.

V gene TRBV20-1 combines with J gene TRBJ2-1, with D unresolved. The DNA matches TRBJ2-7 better at its end, which makes the J call doubtful. Germline V gives CDR1 DFQATT, CDR2 SNEGSKA (reference sequence). The length of the CDR3 is 16 residues. The CDR3 reads CSASHLLRLSYNEQYF. The CDR3 DNA follows: TGCAGTGCTAGTCACCTACTCCGGCTCTCCTACAATGAGCAGTACTTC.

The chain employs TRBV9 and TRBJ1-1; D may be TRBD1 (6 bases). This CDR3 has 15 residues. V gave up 4 bases and J gave up 0 bases, with 13 bases separating them. Germline assignment: CDR1 SGDLS and CDR2 YYNGEE. CDR3 sequence reads: CASSSGGTMNTEAFF. For the CDR3, the DNA is TGTGCCAGCAGCTCGGGGGGGACAATGAACACTGAAGCTTTCTTT. Drawing the rest from reference TRBV9 and TRBJ1-1, the complete variable domain is DSGVTQTPKHLITATGQRVTLRCSPRSGDLSVYWYQQSLDQGLQFLIQYYNGEERAKGNILERFSAQQFPDLHSELNLSSLELGDSALYFCASSSGGTMNTEAFFGQGTRLTVV.

This clonotype has more than one count but fewer than ten. The chain carries TRBV7-2 and TRBJ1-2, with TRBD1 matching over 9 bases. V lost 8 bases and J lost 4; bases outside the gene matches: 11. The CDR3 runs to 15 residues. The germline V gene encodes CDR1 SGHTA and CDR2 FQGNSA. CDR3 sequence: CASLKDRGTFYGYTF. The DNA of the CDR3 is TGTGCCAGCCTAAAAGACAGGGGGACCTTCTATGGCTACACCTTC.

A few counts support this clonotype. This chain uses TRBV20-1 with TRBJ1-2; possible D gene TRBD1, 6 bases. The germline CDR1 and CDR2 sequences are DFQATT and SNEGSKA (reference sequence). Trimming left V 5 bases short and J 4 bases short, with 14 bases between. The CDR3 sequence is 13 residues long. CDR3 nucleotide sequence: TGCAGTGCTTCCTCGGGAGGGGGCTATGGCTACACCTTC. Protein sequence: CSASSGGGYGYTF.

This chain links TRBV20-1 with TRBJ2-7; D is undetermined. CDR1 is DFQATT, CDR2 SNEGSKA, per germline (reference sequence). V was trimmed by 1 base and J by 1 base, leaving 17 bases between them. The CDR3 is made up of 16 amino acids. This chain's CDR3 is CSARGPGESRSYEQYF. CDR3 bases: TGCAGTGCTAGAGGTCCGGGCGAGAGCCGTTCCTACGAGCAGTACTTC.

This CDR3 is CASSYSKPGEKLFF. The CDR3 DNA follows: TGTGCCAGCAGTTACTCGAAACCGGGTGAAAAACTGTTTTTT. The genes are TRBV6-5 and TRBJ1-4; D gene ambiguous. Germline V gene lookup returns CDR1 MNHEY and CDR2 SVGAGI. V gave up 0 bases and J gave up 7 bases, with 9 bases separating them. The CDR3 has 14 residues.

This clonotype was seen a few times. V gene TRBV7-3 combines with J gene TRBJ1-1, with TRBD1 matching 8 bases. The CDR3 runs 14 residues. In germline, CDR1 is SGHTA, CDR2 FQGTGA. V was pared by 5 bases and J by 5 bases, with 7 bases of the junction left unmatched. CDR3 coding DNA: TGTGCCAGCAGCAGGTCTTGGACAGGGACTGAAGCTTTCTTT. Encoded protein: CASSRSWTGTEAFF.

This sequence joins TRBV7-6 and TRBJ2-7; 12 bases align to TRBD2. Germline V lookup: CDR1 SGHVS, CDR2 FNYEAQ. CDR3 length equals 17 residues. J lost 5 bases, V lost 0 bases, and 8 bases had no gene match. The CDR3 nucleotides read TGTGCCAGCAGCTTAGCGGGGCCACTAGCGGGAGGTGACGAGCAGTACTTC. It codes for CASSLAGPLAGGDEQYF. The full variable domain, with the rest looked up from reference TRBV7-6 and TRBJ2-7, is GAGVSQSPRYKVTKRGQDVALRCDPISGHVSLYWYRQALGQGPEFLTYFNYEAQQDKSGLPNDRFSAERPEGSISTLTIQRTEQRDSAMYRCASSLAGPLAGGDEQYFGPGTRLTVT.

This chain uses TRBV4-1 with TRBJ2-5; 9 bases map to TRBD1. CDR3 length: 16 residues. In germline, CDR1 is MGHRA, CDR2 YSYEKL. Germline trimming cut 1 base from V and 11 bases from J; bases unmatched to any gene: 14. The CDR3 protein is CASSQARTGALVEQYF. CDR3 nucleotides: TGCGCCAGCAGCCAAGCTCGGACAGGGGCCTTGGTGGAGCAGTACTTC.

V is TRBV9 and J is TRBJ2-7; D is undetermined. The CDR3 spans 15 residues. V shed 3 bases and J shed 0 bases, with 13 bases lying between them. Germline V lookup: CDR1 SGDLS, CDR2 YYNGEE. The CDR3 DNA is TGTGCCAGCAGCGCAACCAGCGTCAGCTCCTACGAGCAGTACTTC. Translating it yields CASSATSVSSYEQYF. The full variable domain, completed using reference TRBV9 and TRBJ2-7, is DSGVTQTPKHLITATGQRVTLRCSPRSGDLSVYWYQQSLDQGLQFLIQYYNGEERAKGNILERFSAQQFPDLHSELNLSSLELGDSALYFCASSATSVSSYEQYFGPGTRLTVT.

The rearrangement joins TRBV5-1 to TRBJ2-2; unclear D gene. V was clipped by 4 bases and J by 5 bases, with 15 bases between them. The CDR3 runs to 15 residues. Germline loops: CDR1 SGHRS, CDR2 YFSETQ. The CDR3 protein is CASSPRPAETGELFF. The CDR3 DNA sequence: TGCGCCAGCAGCCCCAGGCCGGCAGAAACCGGGGAGCTGTTTTTT.

V is TRBV9 and J is TRBJ1-2; D not certain. Germline CDR1 and CDR2: SGDLS and YYNGEE. The CDR3 has 15 amino acids. The V gene lost 0 bases and the J gene lost 4 bases, with 13 bases spanning the gap. CDR3 coding DNA: TGTGCCAGCAGCGTAGAGGTCAGCCCCCTCTATGGCTACACCTTC. Translating it yields CASSVEVSPLYGYTF.

J is TRBJ1-5 and V is TRBV5-1; 8 bases agree with TRBD1. The germline gives CDR1 SGHRS, CDR2 YFSETQ. The CDR3 has 16 amino acids. Losses at the gene ends were 4 bases for V and 0 bases for J; bases not matched to a gene: 6. The CDR3 spells CASSPWGQDSNQPQHF. CDR3 DNA: TGCGCCAGCAGCCCTTGGGGACAGGATAGCAATCAGCCCCAGCATTTT.